This T cell receptor beta chain was documented in a study of blood T cell repertoires in COVID-19. The wider study: There were acute and convalescent COVID-19 samples, and they came from the United States, Italy and Spain. Nucleic acid was either cDNA or gDNA, and it came from T cells, B-cell-depleted T cells, or PBMCs.

Those enrolled, adults aged about 18 to 89 years, came from 20 to 25 US areas. Authors' data handling: Nucleated cell counts were estimated from reference gene primer amplification. TCRdb's copy holds only in-frame clones and misses some; the assay was immunoSEQ multiplex PCR. D and trimming come from the DNA, and the V and J calls and clone size come from that table. The sample shows fewer than 200,000 clones, approximately 82% of them seen only once. Trimming removed 3 bases at V and 6 bases at J, with 11 bases between. CDR1 and CDR2 (germline): SGHAT, FQNNGV. The CDR3 totals 14 residues. Source material: PBMCs or T cells enriched from blood (not recorded which). The gene calls are TRBV11-2 and TRBJ2-2; the D gene is possibly TRBD1 (6 bases). This clonotype was obtained from a woman aged 50 to 60 who had recovered from COVID-19. The CDR3 region is CASSFRGGPGELFF. The CDR3 DNA reads TGTGCCAGCAGCTTTAGAGGGGGTCCCGGGGAGCTGTTTTTT.